The text below deals with one T cell receptor (beta chain). This specimen belongs to a study of T cell changes during pregnancy in multiple sclerosis. Germline CDR1 and CDR2: LNHDA and SQIVND (reference sequence). Trimming removed 4 bases from V and 4 bases from J; junction bases left unmatched: 19. This CDR3 is 18 amino acids long. Assay: immunoSEQ multiplex PCR; the TCRdb copy retains only in-frame clones and omits some. The sample lists more than 85,000 clones, approximately 90% seen once, with roughly 1.2% in the top ten. The rearrangement joins TRBV19 to TRBJ2-7; 7 nucleotides line up with TRBD2. The receptor was isolated from a female donor with multiple sclerosis, enrolled in a pregnancy study. The material was peripheral blood, obtained in the second trimester of pregnancy. CDR3 sequence reads: CASSTTYNAGVGGYEQYF. In DNA, the CDR3 is TGTGCCAGTAGTACCACCTACAACGCGGGGGTCGGAGGATACGAGCAGTACTTC. The whole variable domain, filled in from reference TRBV19 and TRBJ2-7, reads DGGITQSPKYLFRKEGQNVTLSCEQNLNHDAMYWYRQDPGQGLRLIYYSQIVNDFQKGDIAEGYSVSREKKESFPLTVTSAQKNPTAFYLCASSTTYNAGVGGYEQYFGPGTRLTVT.